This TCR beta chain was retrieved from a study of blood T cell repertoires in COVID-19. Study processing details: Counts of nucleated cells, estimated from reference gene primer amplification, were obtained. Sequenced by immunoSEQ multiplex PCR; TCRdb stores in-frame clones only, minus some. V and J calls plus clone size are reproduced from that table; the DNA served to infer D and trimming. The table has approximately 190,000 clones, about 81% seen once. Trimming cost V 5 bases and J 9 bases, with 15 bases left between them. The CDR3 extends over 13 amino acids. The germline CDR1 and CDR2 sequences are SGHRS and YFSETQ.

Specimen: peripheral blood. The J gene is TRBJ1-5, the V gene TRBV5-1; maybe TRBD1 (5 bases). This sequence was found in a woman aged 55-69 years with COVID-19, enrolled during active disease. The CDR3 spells CASSLGGESPQHF. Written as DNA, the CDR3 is TGCGCCAGCAGTCTGGGGGGGGAGTCGCCCCAGCATTTT.